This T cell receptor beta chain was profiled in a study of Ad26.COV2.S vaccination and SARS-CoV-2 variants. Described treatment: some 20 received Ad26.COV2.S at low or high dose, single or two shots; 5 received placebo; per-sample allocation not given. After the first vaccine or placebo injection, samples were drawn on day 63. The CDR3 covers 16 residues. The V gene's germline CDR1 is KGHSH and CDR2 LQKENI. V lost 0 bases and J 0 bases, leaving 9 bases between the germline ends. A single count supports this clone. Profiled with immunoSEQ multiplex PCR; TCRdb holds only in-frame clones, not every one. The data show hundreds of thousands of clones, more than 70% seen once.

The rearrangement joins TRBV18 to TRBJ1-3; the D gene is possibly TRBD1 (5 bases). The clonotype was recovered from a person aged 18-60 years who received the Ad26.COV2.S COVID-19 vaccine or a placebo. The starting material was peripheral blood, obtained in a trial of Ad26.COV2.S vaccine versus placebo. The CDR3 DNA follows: TGTGCCAGCTCACCACCCGTCGGGGGCTCTGGAAACACCATATATTTT. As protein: CASSPPVGGSGNTIYF.